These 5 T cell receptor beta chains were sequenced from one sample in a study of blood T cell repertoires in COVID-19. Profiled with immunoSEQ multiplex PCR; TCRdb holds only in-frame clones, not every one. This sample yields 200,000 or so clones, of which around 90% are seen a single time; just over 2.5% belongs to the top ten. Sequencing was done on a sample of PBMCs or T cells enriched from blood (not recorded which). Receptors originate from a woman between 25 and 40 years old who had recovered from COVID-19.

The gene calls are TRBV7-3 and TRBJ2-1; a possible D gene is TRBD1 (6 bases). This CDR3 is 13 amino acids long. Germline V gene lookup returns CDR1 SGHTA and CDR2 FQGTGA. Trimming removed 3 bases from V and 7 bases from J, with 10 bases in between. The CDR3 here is CASSLGAANEQFF. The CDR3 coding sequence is TGTGCCAGCAGCTTGGGGGCCGCGAATGAGCAGTTCTTC.

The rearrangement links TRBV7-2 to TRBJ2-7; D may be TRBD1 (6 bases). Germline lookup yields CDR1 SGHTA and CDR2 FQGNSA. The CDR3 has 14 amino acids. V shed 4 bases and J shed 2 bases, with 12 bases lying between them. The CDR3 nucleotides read TGTGCCAGCAGCTCGATCGGGACAACCTACGAGCAGTACTTC. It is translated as CASSSIGTTYEQYF.

CDR3 nucleotides: TGTGCCAGGGCTGTGGTGCATCAGCCCCAGCATTTT. Residues: CARAVVHQPQHF. This chain connects TRBV7-5 to TRBJ1-5; the D call in the table, TRBD1, was not verified against the DNA. TRBV7-5 constitutes a pseudogene. The CDR3 length is 12 residues.

In DNA form, the CDR3 reads TGTGCCAGCGCAGGGGTTGAAGCTTTCTTT. This sequence encodes CASAGVEAFF. V gene TRBV6-5 combines with J gene TRBJ1-1; tentative D call: TRBD1 (6 bases). V lost 8 bases, J lost 7 bases, and 8 bases lay in between. Germline lookup yields CDR1 MNHEY and CDR2 SVGAGI. The CDR3 has 10 amino acids.

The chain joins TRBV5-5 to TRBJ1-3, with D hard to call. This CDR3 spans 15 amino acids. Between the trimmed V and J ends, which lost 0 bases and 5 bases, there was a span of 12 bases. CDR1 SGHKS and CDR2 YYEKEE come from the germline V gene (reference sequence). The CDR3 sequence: CASSLGRGGRNTIYF. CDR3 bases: TGTGCCAGCAGCTTGGGACGGGGAGGAAGAAACACCATATATTTT.